Below, one T cell receptor beta chain is given with its context. This specimen comes from a study of blood T cell repertoires in COVID-19. Original handling: Reference gene primer amplification gave nucleated cell count estimates. The table came from immunoSEQ multiplex PCR; TCRdb's copy has only in-frame clones and leaves some out. V and J calls and clone size follow that table, whereas D and trimming were derived from the DNA. The table lists around 200,000 clones, 85% of them singletons. CDR3 size: 16 residues. V was shortened by 3 bases and J by 0 bases, with 9 bases between the two germline ends. CDR1 is KGHSH, CDR2 LQKENI, per germline.

The sequenced sample consisted of peripheral blood. The chain recombines TRBV18 with TRBJ2-6; no clear D gene. The source of this sequence is a woman aged 80 or over with acute or convalescent COVID-19. The CDR3 coding sequence is TGTGCCAGCTCACCCTTGACACGCTCTGGGGCCAACGTCCTGACTTTC. Protein sequence: CASSPLTRSGANVLTF.